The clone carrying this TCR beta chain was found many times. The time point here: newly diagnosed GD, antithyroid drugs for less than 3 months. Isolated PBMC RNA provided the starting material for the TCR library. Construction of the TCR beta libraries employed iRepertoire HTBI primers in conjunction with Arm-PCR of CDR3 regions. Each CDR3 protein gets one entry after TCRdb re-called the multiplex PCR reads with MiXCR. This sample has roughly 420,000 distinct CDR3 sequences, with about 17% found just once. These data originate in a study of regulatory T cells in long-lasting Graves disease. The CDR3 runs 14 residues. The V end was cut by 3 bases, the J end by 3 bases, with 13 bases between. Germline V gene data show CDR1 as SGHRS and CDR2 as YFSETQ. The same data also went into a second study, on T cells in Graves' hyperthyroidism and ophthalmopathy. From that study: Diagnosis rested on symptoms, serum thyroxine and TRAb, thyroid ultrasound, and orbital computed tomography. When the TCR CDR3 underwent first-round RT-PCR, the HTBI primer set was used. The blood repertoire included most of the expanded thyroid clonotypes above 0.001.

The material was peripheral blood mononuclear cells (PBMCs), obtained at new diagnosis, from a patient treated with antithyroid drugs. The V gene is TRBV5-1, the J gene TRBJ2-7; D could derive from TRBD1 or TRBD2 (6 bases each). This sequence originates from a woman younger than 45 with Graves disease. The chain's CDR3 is CASSSRDINYEQYF. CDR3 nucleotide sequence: TGCGCCAGCAGCTCGCGGGACATCAACTACGAGCAGTACTTC. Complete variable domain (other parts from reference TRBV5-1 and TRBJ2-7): KAGVTQTPRYLIKTRGQQVTLSCSPISGHRSVSWYQQTPGQGLQFLFEYFSETQRNKGNFPGRFSGRQFSNSRSEMNVSTLELGDSALYLCASSSRDINYEQYFGPGTRLTVT.